These 29 T cell receptor beta chains were sequenced from one sample in a study of blood T cell repertoires in COVID-19. The protocol was immunoSEQ multiplex PCR, while the TCRdb copy is restricted to in-frame clones and leaves out a portion. The data contain over 150,000 clones, approximately 80% of them singletons. What was sequenced was peripheral blood. These receptors originate from a human donor in a cohort sampled during active COVID-19.

The chain uses TRBV27 and TRBJ2-3; tentatively, D is TRBD2 (6 bases). Trimming took off 4 bases at V and 4 bases at J, with 18 bases between the two ends. This CDR3 has 16 residues. CDR1 MNHEY and CDR2 SMNVEV come from the germline V gene (reference sequence). The CDR3 loop is CASSSALATQPDTQYF. The CDR3 nucleotides are TGTGCCAGCAGTTCCGCGCTAGCGACCCAACCAGATACGCAGTATTTT.

V and J are TRBV9 and TRBJ2-7, with TRBD1 matching over 9 bases. The CDR3 contains 16 residues. Per the germline V gene, CDR1 is SGDLS and CDR2 is YYNGEE. Unmatched junction bases numbered 9, after V lost 0 bases and J lost 5 bases. CDR3 nucleotide sequence: TGTGCCAGCAGCGTAGGAGGCGGGACAGGGACAAACGAGCAGTACTTC. It specifies CASSVGGGTGTNEQYF.

J is TRBJ2-1 and V is TRBV19; 7 bases are a match to TRBD2. The germline V gene encodes CDR1 LNHDA and CDR2 SQIVND (reference sequence). J gave up 5 bases and V 5 bases, and 6 bases lay outside the gene matches. The CDR3 runs to 14 residues. This CDR3 reads CASSLSGIHNEQFF. For the CDR3, the DNA is TGTGCCAGTAGTCTGAGCGGGATCCACAATGAGCAGTTCTTC.

The J gene is TRBJ2-7, the V gene TRBV12-3 or TRBV12-4, with D unresolved. Deletions cut 6 bases from V and 1 base from J, with 7 bases between. The CDR3 covers 12 residues. CDR3 region: CASSPRSYEQYF. CDR3 nucleotide sequence: TGTGCCAGCAGCCCGAGGTCCTACGAGCAGTACTTC.

The chain is built from TRBV7-2 and TRBJ1-1; no reliable D call. Germline V gene sequence: CDR1 SGHTA, CDR2 FQGNSA. V was pared by 9 bases and J by 1 base, with 12 bases between. CDR3 length equals 13 residues. CDR3 in amino acids: CARPGRPNTEAFF. CDR3 nucleotides: TGTGCCAGGCCAGGCAGACCGAACACTGAAGCTTTCTTT.

The chain carries TRBV13 and TRBJ1-2; D is perhaps TRBD1 (5 bases). V lost 6 bases and J 3 bases, leaving 11 bases between the germline ends. Germline loops: CDR1 PRHDT, CDR2 FYEKMQ (reference sequence). This CDR3 is 13 amino acids long. In DNA, the CDR3 is TGTGCCAGCAGGCCGCAGGGTGACTATGGCTACACCTTC. This gives the protein CASRPQGDYGYTF.

Here the CDR3 DNA reads TGCGCCAGCAGCCAAACAGGGGGGTATAATGAAAAACTGTTTTTT. It codes for CASSQTGGYNEKLFF. This chain connects TRBV4-1 to TRBJ1-4, with TRBD1 matching 8 bases. With V trimmed by 2 bases and J by 4 bases, 3 bases remained unmatched. There are 15 residues in the CDR3. Germline loops: CDR1 MGHRA, CDR2 YSYEKL.

This clone has a single count. This chain connects TRBV5-1 to TRBJ2-1; TRBD1 is a possible D gene (5 bases). Trimming left V 0 bases short and J 8 bases short, with 12 bases between. Germline values: CDR1 SGHRS, CDR2 YFSETQ. The CDR3 has 14 residues. The CDR3 DNA is TGCGCCAGCAGCTTGGCCTATGGGGCGGATGAGCAGTTCTTC. Translation: CASSLAYGADEQFF.

This clone was counted between two and nine times. This sequence joins TRBV19 and TRBJ1-1, with 7 positions matching TRBD1. V was clipped by 3 bases and J by 2 bases; unmatched bases: 6. Germline values: CDR1 LNHDA, CDR2 SQIVND (reference sequence). This CDR3 contains 15 residues. CDR3 bases: TGTGCCAGTAGTATTGCGAGGACAGGAAACACTGAAGCTTTCTTT. This sequence encodes CASSIARTGNTEAFF.

The chain carries TRBV2 and TRBJ1-5, with unresolved D. Germline values: CDR1 SNHLY, CDR2 FYNNEI. V was clipped by 7 bases and J by 4 bases, with 11 bases between them. The CDR3 runs 13 residues. CDR3 residues: CASKGRTNQPQHF. As DNA, the CDR3 is TGTGCCAGCAAAGGTCGGACTAATCAGCCCCAGCATTTT.

This clone has a handful of counts. The V and J genes are TRBV19 and TRBJ2-1; 9 nucleotides match TRBD2. The CDR3 is made up of 15 amino acids. With V trimmed by 1 base and J by 6 bases, 4 bases remained unmatched. Germline loops: CDR1 LNHDA, CDR2 SQIVND (reference sequence). CDR3 coding DNA: TGTGCCAGTAGTATAGGGGCGGGGGGGCTCAATGAGCAGTTCTTC. This encodes CASSIGAGGLNEQFF. Filled out from reference TRBV19 and TRBJ2-1, the complete variable domain reads DGGITQSPKYLFRKEGQNVTLSCEQNLNHDAMYWYRQDPGQGLRLIYYSQIVNDFQKGDIAEGYSVSREKKESFPLTVTSAQKNPTAFYLCASSIGAGGLNEQFFGPGTRLTVL.

The rearrangement uses TRBV3-1 (or the pseudogene TRBV3-2) and TRBJ1-4; D ambiguous. Per germline, CDR1 LGHDT and CDR2 YNNKEL (reference sequence). V dropped 3 bases and J dropped 11 bases, with 19 bases sitting between them. The CDR3 is 15 residues long. CDR3 amino acids: CASSHESDGRDKLFF. CDR3 DNA: TGTGCCAGCAGCCACGAATCGGACGGACGGGATAAACTGTTTTTT.

This clone was recorded once. V gene TRBV13 combines with J gene TRBJ1-1, with 7 bases lining up with TRBD1. The CDR3 contains 13 residues. After removal of 5 bases from V and 4 bases from J, the junction contained 4 bases not matched to a gene. Germline values: CDR1 PRHDT, CDR2 FYEKMQ (reference sequence). In DNA, the CDR3 is TGTGCCAGCAGCAAGACAGGGTCCACTGAAGCTTTCTTT. Translation: CASSKTGSTEAFF.

V usage is TRBV4-1 and J usage is TRBJ2-7, with 8 bases aligning to TRBD2. The CDR3 has 15 residues. The trim removed 0 bases at V and 4 bases at J, leaving 5 bases unmatched. CDR1 and CDR2 (germline): MGHRA, YSYEKL. Written as DNA, the CDR3 is TGCGCCAGCAGCCAAGATCGGGGGGGTTCTTACGAGCAGTACTTC. This sequence encodes CASSQDRGGSYEQYF.

The chain is built from TRBV6-5 and TRBJ2-7; possible D gene TRBD1, 5 bases. V was shortened by 1 base and J by 3 bases, with 16 bases between the two germline ends. CDR1 is MNHEY and CDR2 is SVGAGI in the germline V gene. This CDR3 contains 16 residues. Here the CDR3 reads CASSYYSRGSVYEQYF. CDR3 nucleotides: TGTGCCAGCAGTTACTATAGTAGGGGCAGCGTCTACGAGCAGTACTTC.

This clone was observed once. The gene calls are TRBV3-1 (or the pseudogene TRBV3-2) and TRBJ2-1; 7 bases match TRBD1. The CDR3 spans 16 residues. With V trimmed by 5 bases and J by 2 bases, 9 bases remained unmatched. From germline, CDR1 is LGHDT and CDR2 YNNKEL (reference sequence). This chain's CDR3 is CASSYLTGDPYNEQFF. The CDR3, as DNA: TGTGCCAGCAGCTACCTAACAGGGGACCCCTACAATGAGCAGTTCTTC.

The chain recombines TRBV7-2 with TRBJ2-3; 12 bases fit TRBD2. J gave up 4 bases and V 1 base, and 9 bases lay outside the gene matches. From germline, CDR1 is SGHTA and CDR2 FQGNSA. The CDR3 is made up of 18 amino acids. CDR3 residues: CASSLDPSGGAIADTQYF. The CDR3 DNA reads TGTGCCAGCAGCTTAGATCCTAGCGGGGGGGCAATCGCAGATACGCAGTATTTT. The whole variable domain, remainder taken from reference TRBV7-2 and TRBJ2-3, is GAGVSQSPSNKVTEKGKDVELRCDPISGHTALYWYRQSLGQGLEFLIYFQGNSAPDKSGLPSDRFSAERTGGSVSTLTIQRTQQEDSAVYLCASSLDPSGGAIADTQYFGPGTRLTVL.

The chain has TRBV5-1 and TRBJ1-4; TRBD1 aligns across 7 bases. V dropped 0 bases and J dropped 4; count of bases not matched to a gene: 3. From germline, CDR1 is SGHRS and CDR2 YFSETQ. The CDR3 has 15 amino acids. CDR3 nucleotide sequence: TGCGCCAGCAGCTTGGCCCAGGGGGATAATGAAAAACTGTTTTTT. Translating it yields CASSLAQGDNEKLFF.

This chain joins TRBV2 and TRBJ1-5, with D uncertain. The V end lost 3 bases, the J end lost 6 bases, and 3 bases lay between the germline ends. The CDR3 has 11 amino acids. Germline V gene data show CDR1 as SNHLY and CDR2 as FYNNEI. Here the CDR3 reads CASSDSQPQHF. DNA of the CDR3: TGTGCCAGCAGTGATAGTCAGCCCCAGCATTTT.

The rearrangement uses TRBV29-1 and TRBJ1-2; D ambiguous. V lost 5 bases and J lost 6, with 19 bases in between. CDR3 length: 14 residues. CDR1 SQVTM and CDR2 ANQGSEA come from the germline V gene. The CDR3, as DNA: TGCAGCGTTTCTCCCGGACTGCCGTTGGATGGCTACACCTTC. Protein sequence: CSVSPGLPLDGYTF.

This clone appeared a single time. The rearrangement uses TRBV12-3 or TRBV12-4 and TRBJ1-6; weak D call: TRBD1 (5 bases). The CDR3 totals 13 residues. Trimming left V 1 base short and J 9 bases short, with 7 bases between. The CDR3 loop reads CASSLGGPSPLHF. The CDR3 DNA sequence: TGTGCCAGCAGTTTAGGGGGCCCTTCACCCCTCCACTTT.

The V and J genes are TRBV2 and TRBJ1-2; a possible D gene is TRBD1 (5 bases). CDR1 and CDR2 from the germline V gene are SNHLY and FYNNEI. V shed 1 base and J shed 3 bases, with 9 bases lying between them. The CDR3 sequence is 14 residues long. The CDR3 protein is CASSEGGDYYGYTF. DNA of the CDR3: TGTGCCAGCAGTGAAGGGGGGGACTACTATGGCTACACCTTC.

The chain combines TRBV7-7 with TRBJ1-5; D is possibly TRBD1 (6 bases). With 1 base removed from V and 2 bases from J, the gap between germline ends came to 15 bases. Looked up from germline, CDR1 is SSHAT and CDR2 is FNYEAQ (reference sequence). This CDR3 spans 17 amino acids. The CDR3 DNA reads TGTGCCAGCAGCTTAGTAGAACAGGGCGGTGGCAATCAGCCCCAGCATTTT. Its protein product is CASSLVEQGGGNQPQHF.

The chain has TRBV5-1 and TRBJ1-1; D gene ambiguous. The germline V gene has CDR1 SGHRS and CDR2 YFSETQ. V was pared by 0 bases and J by 0 bases, with 6 bases between. CDR3 length: 14 amino acids. The CDR3 DNA sequence: TGCGCCAGCAGCTTGGGGCCAATGAACACTGAAGCTTTCTTT. Encoded protein: CASSLGPMNTEAFF.

The rearrangement uses TRBV3-1 (or the pseudogene TRBV3-2) and TRBJ2-2, with 7 bases lining up with TRBD2. V dropped 0 bases and J dropped 6; count of bases not matched to a gene: 7. Germline V CDR1 and CDR2: LGHDT, YNNKEL (reference sequence). The CDR3 is 16 residues long. The CDR3 here is CASSQEWTRGAGELFF. In nucleotides, the CDR3 is TGTGCCAGCAGCCAAGAATGGACTCGGGGGGCCGGGGAGCTGTTTTTT.

J is TRBJ1-6 and V is TRBV7-2, with D uncertain. The V end lost 5 bases, the J end lost 5 bases, and 4 bases lay between the germline ends. This CDR3 comprises 12 residues. CDR1 SGHTA and CDR2 FQGNSA come from the germline V gene. The CDR3 region has the DNA TGTGCCAGCAGCCCTGATAATTCACCCCTCCACTTT. It yields the protein CASSPDNSPLHF.

The chain joins TRBV12-3 or TRBV12-4 to TRBJ2-7; D possibly corresponds to TRBD1 (6 bases). Trimming stripped 5 bases from V and 3 bases from J, with 11 bases between. The CDR3 has 13 amino acids. CDR3 DNA: TGTGCCAGCAGTGTCCAGGGGTTCTACGAGCAGTACTTC. Protein sequence: CASSVQGFYEQYF.

The genes are TRBV7-7 and TRBJ1-1, with TRBD1 matching 7 bases. V was clipped by 5 bases and J by 1 base; unmatched bases: 1. Germline V gene sequence: CDR1 SSHAT, CDR2 FNYEAQ (reference sequence). CDR3 length: 13 amino acids. The CDR3: CASSRDRNTEAFF. CDR3 nucleotides: TGTGCCAGCAGCAGGGACAGGAACACTGAAGCTTTCTTT.

V and J are TRBV7-2 and TRBJ2-7; 12 nucleotides align to TRBD2. V lost 6 bases to trimming and J lost 4 bases; unmatched junction nucleotides: 7. CDR1 is SGHTA, CDR2 FQGNSA, per germline. The CDR3 has 15 residues. In DNA, the CDR3 is TGTGCCAGCAGGGAAACTAGCGGGGGGAATTACGAGCAGTACTTC. Amino acids: CASRETSGGNYEQYF. The full variable domain, its missing parts supplied by reference TRBV7-2 and TRBJ2-7, is GAGVSQSPSNKVTEKGKDVELRCDPISGHTALYWYRQSLGQGLEFLIYFQGNSAPDKSGLPSDRFSAERTGGSVSTLTIQRTQQEDSAVYLCASRETSGGNYEQYFGPGTRLTVT.